This T cell receptor beta chain was sequenced for a study of technical replicates of blood from a few donors. This clone appeared once. A read error may account for a junction end that differs from germline. The repertoire was sequenced with immunoSEQ multiplex PCR; TCRdb's copy has only in-frame clones and lacks some. The data show about 98,000 clones, roughly 95% seen once. Germline V gene data show CDR1 as MNHEY and CDR2 as SMNVEV (reference sequence). The CDR3 extends over 14 amino acids. The chain recombines TRBV27 with TRBJ2-1; 10 bases map to TRBD2. The sequence derives from a human donor in good health. Source material: T cells isolated from PBMCs. CDR3 sequence reads: CASTRTSGYDEQFF. In nucleotides, the CDR3 is TGTGCCAGCACCCGGACTAGCGGCTACGATGAGCAGTTCTTC.